The source of this TCR beta chain is a study of cytomegalovirus exposure and HLA in healthy donors. Study summary: For the 300 to 400 genotyped donors, about 81% fell within the Caucasian-associated ancestry cluster.

Amplification used 60 Vbeta primers and 13 Jbeta primers. The table came from immunoSEQ multiplex PCR; TCRdb's copy has only in-frame clones and leaves some out. The table shows tens of thousands of clones, with around 70% occurring only once. The V end was cut by 5 bases, the J end by 5 bases, with 15 bases between. CDR1 and CDR2 from the germline V gene are SGHVS and FQNEAQ. The CDR3 runs 14 residues. The sequenced sample was PBMCs. The clonotype comes from a man between 18 and 35 years old in good health and CMV-seronegative. The chain is built from TRBV7-8 and TRBJ1-1; maybe TRBD1 (5 bases). The CDR3 sequence is CASSVDTFGTEAFF. In DNA form, the CDR3 reads TGTGCCAGCAGCGTGGACACCTTTGGAACTGAAGCTTTCTTT. The full variable domain, with the rest looked up from reference TRBV7-8 and TRBJ1-1, is GAGVSQSPRYKVAKRGQDVALRCDPISGHVSLFWYQQALGQGPEFLTYFQNEAQLDKSGLPSDRFFAERPEGSVSTLKIQRTQQEDSAVYLCASSVDTFGTEAFFGQGTRLTVV.